These 15 T cell receptor beta chains came from one sample sequenced in a study of HIV-infected patients and healthy controls. The repertoire came from unfractionated whole blood and reflected all unsorted peripheral T cells. cDNA was made from 500 ng RNA using alpha and beta constant primers. Alpha and beta chain libraries were made separately by chain-specific third strand synthesis with multiplexing indices. TCRdb redid the calling of the 5' RACE reads with MiXCR, one entry per CDR3 protein. In the table there are about 5,500 distinct CDR3 sequences, approximately 8.2% of which are singletons. The sample was blood, taken before antiretroviral therapy. These receptors were taken from an adult with HIV infection.

This clonotype was detected many times. This chain links TRBV13 with TRBJ1-3; 7 bases line up with TRBD1. CDR3 size: 16 residues. V shed 0 bases and J 4 bases; nucleotides not matched to a gene: 6. CDR1 and CDR2 (germline): PRHDT, FYEKMQ (reference sequence). The CDR3 sequence is CASSLGTGMIGNTIYF. The CDR3 coding sequence is TGTGCCAGCAGCTTAGGGACAGGGATGATCGGAAACACCATATATTTT.

In its sample, this clonotype is medium-sized. The chain has TRBV24-1 and TRBJ2-7; D remains unclear. Germline V gene data show CDR1 as KGHDR and CDR2 as SFDVKD. This CDR3 region has 11 residues. V lost 2 bases to trimming and J lost 2 bases, with 0 bases between them. The CDR3 loop is CATSDSYEQYF. DNA for the CDR3: TGTGCCACCAGTGATTCCTACGAGCAGTACTTC.

The genes are TRBV7-3 and TRBJ2-1; D remains ambiguous. The CDR3 length is 14 residues. The germline gives CDR1 SGHTA, CDR2 FQGTGA. V lost 2 bases and J lost 6, with 11 bases in between. The CDR3 DNA sequence: TGTGCCAGCAGCTTATCGTCAGGTTCCAATGAGCAGTTCTTC. Encoded protein: CASSLSSGSNEQFF.

Relative to its sample, this clonotype is medium-sized (0.01 to 0.1%). The chain employs TRBV27 and TRBJ1-1; D not certain. Trimming cost V 4 bases and J 0 bases, with 6 bases left between them. The CDR3 is 13 residues long. Germline lookup yields CDR1 MNHEY and CDR2 SMNVEV (reference sequence). This chain's CDR3 is CASSYRLNTEAFF. In DNA, the CDR3 is TGTGCCAGCAGTTATAGGTTGAACACTGAAGCTTTCTTT.

This clonotype appeared many times. The V call is TRBV2, the J call TRBJ2-2; 9 bases are shared with TRBD1. The CDR3 extends over 16 amino acids. Germline V gives CDR1 SNHLY, CDR2 FYNNEI. With V trimmed by 5 bases and J by 1 base, 5 bases remained unmatched. CDR3 region: CASSLQGAKNTGELFF. The CDR3 bases are TGTGCCAGCAGTTTACAGGGGGCGAAGAACACCGGGGAGCTGTTTTTT. The variable domain in full, completed from reference TRBV2 and TRBJ2-2, reads EPEVTQTPSHQVTQMGQEVILRCVPISNHLYFYWYRQILGQKVEFLVSFYNNEISEKSEIFDDQFSVERPDGSNFTLKIRSTKLEDSAMYFCASSLQGAKNTGELFFGEGSRLTVL.

There are many counts of this clonotype. This chain uses TRBV12-2 with TRBJ2-7; the D call of TRBD1 is as the table states it, not checked on the DNA. TRBV12-2 is reported as a pseudogene. The CDR3 extends over 12 amino acids. Written as DNA, the CDR3 is TGTGCAAGTCGCGGGACAGTCCTTAAGCAGTACGTC. Translation: CASRGTVLKQYV.

V gene TRBV20-1 combines with J gene TRBJ1-1, with D possibly matching TRBD1 (5 bases). The CDR3 extends over 16 amino acids. The germline gives CDR1 DFQATT, CDR2 SNEGSKA (reference sequence). Trimming removed 1 base from V and 1 base from J, with 16 bases in between. DNA of the CDR3: TGCAGTGCTAGAGCACATATAGGGGTGACGAACACTGAAGCTTTCTTT. This gives the protein CSARAHIGVTNTEAFF.

At least ten counts were recorded for this clonotype. The chain recombines TRBV20-1 with TRBJ1-1, with D perhaps TRBD1 (5 bases). V lost 8 bases and J 3 bases, leaving 19 bases between the germline ends. The CDR3 length is 14 residues. Germline CDR1 and CDR2: DFQATT and SNEGSKA (reference sequence). CDR3 residues: CSNSERGGYTEAFF. In nucleotides, the CDR3 is TGCAGTAACAGTGAGAGGGGCGGTTACACTGAAGCTTTCTTT.

This clonotype is medium-sized within its sample. The chain employs TRBV7-2 and TRBJ2-3; D might be TRBD2 (6 bases). CDR3 size: 16 residues. Deletions cut 4 bases from V and 0 bases from J, with 14 bases between. Germline values: CDR1 SGHTA, CDR2 FQGNSA. CDR3 sequence reads: CASSSRSGFSTDTQYF. CDR3 in DNA: TGTGCCAGCAGCTCCCGGAGCGGGTTTAGCACAGATACGCAGTATTTT.

This clonotype is medium-sized. The chain recombines TRBV11-2 with TRBJ2-3; TRBD2 matches 11 bases. V trimming: 0 bases; J trimming: 4 bases; junction bases outside the gene matches: 6. The V gene's germline CDR1 is SGHAT and CDR2 FQNNGV. The CDR3 loop spans 17 amino acids. CDR3 region: CASSLETSGVWADTQYF. Written as DNA, the CDR3 is TGTGCCAGCAGCTTAGAGACTAGCGGGGTCTGGGCAGATACGCAGTATTTT.

Relative to its sample, this clonotype is large (0.1 to 1%). V is TRBV5-1 and J is TRBJ2-5; TRBD1 aligns across 7 bases. Germline V CDR1 and CDR2: SGHRS, YFSETQ. This CDR3 contains 13 residues. The trim removed 3 bases at V and 4 bases at J, leaving 3 bases unmatched. CDR3 in amino acids: CASSWNRGETQYF. DNA for the CDR3: TGCGCCAGCAGCTGGAACAGGGGAGAGACCCAGTACTTC.

The chain employs TRBV9 and TRBJ1-5; maybe TRBD1 (5 bases). The ends were cut back, 0 bases at V and 7 bases at J, with 20 bases in the middle. Germline assignment: CDR1 SGDLS and CDR2 YYNGEE. The CDR3 runs to 17 residues. The CDR3 DNA reads TGTGCCAGCAGCGTAGGCCCAGGGTCTCGTGAGGGACAGCCCCAGCATTTT. This sequence encodes CASSVGPGSREGQPQHF.

This clonotype is classed as medium-sized. The V gene is TRBV12-3 or TRBV12-4, the J gene TRBJ2-1; no firm D call. The CDR3 is made up of 14 amino acids. The V end lost 4 bases, the J end lost 4 bases, and 11 bases lay between the germline ends. The CDR3 region is CASSSPSRYNEQFF. The CDR3 DNA sequence: TGTGCCAGCAGTTCCCCGAGCAGATACAATGAGCAGTTCTTC.

Within the sample, this clonotype is medium-sized. V usage is TRBV5-6 and J usage is TRBJ2-3; no clear D gene. The CDR3 contains 18 residues. Germline V gives CDR1 SGHDT, CDR2 YYEEEE. V was shortened by 2 bases and J by 0 bases, with 19 bases between the two germline ends. The CDR3 nucleotides read TGTGCCAGCAGCTTCTCCGAGACTTACTCTTCTAGCACAGATACGCAGTATTTT. Its protein is CASSFSETYSSSTDTQYF. The full variable domain, in which reference TRBV5-6 and TRBJ2-3 provide the parts outside the CDR3, is DAGVTQSPTHLIKTRGQQVTLRCSPKSGHDTVSWYQQALGQGPQFIFQYYEEEERQRGNFPDRFSGHQFPNYSSELNVNALLLGDSALYLCASSFSETYSSSTDTQYFGPGTRLTVL.

By sample share, this clonotype is medium-sized. The rearrangement links TRBV5-5 to TRBJ1-2; TRBD1 matches 7 bases. The CDR3 runs 14 residues. The trim removed 0 bases at V and 2 bases at J, leaving 1 base unmatched. Germline CDR1 and CDR2: SGHKS and YYEKEE (reference sequence). CDR3 region: CASSLATGNYGYTF. For the CDR3, the DNA is TGTGCCAGCAGCTTGGCGACAGGGAACTATGGCTACACCTTC.